This T cell receptor (beta chain) was observed in a study of Ad26.COV2.S vaccination and SARS-CoV-2 variants. At the level of the study: Once, or twice with 56 days between doses, Ad26.COV2.S was given intramuscularly.

As for treatment: 19 received Ad26.COV2.S at low or high dose, single or two shots; about 5 received placebo; per-sample allocation not given. The samples date from day 63 after the first vaccine or placebo injection. The vaccine antigen was prefusion-stabilized Wuhan SARS-CoV-2 spike. Sequencing was performed with immunoSEQ multiplex PCR; in TCRdb, only in-frame clones are kept and a portion is missing. Here the sample spans 350,000 to 400,000 clones, about 88% being singletons. Germline values: CDR1 SGHVS, CDR2 FQNEAQ. This CDR3 has 16 amino acids. V lost 1 base, J lost 5 bases, and 7 bases stayed unmatched. General study findings and limits: Using TCR breadth and depth analyses may have led to underestimated total T cell responses. Those who received the vaccine showed greater spike-specific TCR breadth than those given placebo.

This clone has only one observation. No antigen is known for it. The V and J genes are TRBV7-8 and TRBJ1-5; 8 bases align to TRBD1. This receptor was obtained from a person aged 18 to 59 who received the Ad26.COV2.S COVID-19 vaccine or a placebo. Source: peripheral blood, taken in a trial of Ad26.COV2.S vaccine versus placebo. CDR3 residues: CASSLEEQGAYQPQHF. As DNA, the CDR3 is TGTGCCAGCAGCTTAGAGGAGCAGGGGGCATATCAGCCCCAGCATTTT.